The rows below give T cell receptor beta chains drawn from one sample of a study of OX40 agonist ivuxolimab in advanced cancers. Some clones are missing from TCRdb's copy, which holds only in-frame ones; the method was immunoSEQ multiplex PCR. The sample holds some 66,000 clones, 85% seen once. Sequenced here: CD4+ or CD8+ T cells sorted from blood, sampled in a trial of the OX40 agonist ivuxolimab. These receptors all stem from an adult with an advanced solid tumor such as melanoma, head and neck, liver or kidney cancer. CDR3s include the opening cysteine and the closing phenylalanine or tryptophan. The order of the fields is D gene, J gene, clone size, V gene, CDR3 DNA, CDR3 protein. D genes are given only for firm matches. A clone size is listed for some rows: how often the clone was seen (once, few, many), or a class if it is expanded.

D: TRBD1
J: TRBJ1-5
size: NA
V: TRBV30
DNA: TGTGCCTGGAGTGTACAGGGGGTAGGGCCCCAGCATTTT
CDR3: CAWSVQGVGPQHF

D: TRBD2
J: TRBJ2-5
size: NA
V: TRBV2
DNA: TGTGCCAGCAGTGAACGGGGGGAAGAGACCCAGTACTTC
CDR3: CASSERGEETQYF

D: NA
J: TRBJ2-4
size: NA
V: TRBV7-9
DNA: TGTGCCAGCAGCTTACGGACCAAAAACATTCAGTACTTC
CDR3: CASSLRTKNIQYF

D: TRBD1
J: TRBJ1-6
size: NA
V: TRBV12-5
DNA: TGTGCTAGTGGCCCGGACAGGGGACATTCACCCCTCCACTTT
CDR3: CASGPDRGHSPLHF

D: NA
J: TRBJ2-1
size: NA
V: TRBV6-5
DNA: TGTGCCAGCAGTTACTCGAGCAGGGGTACTTACAATGAGCAGTTCTTC
CDR3: CASSYSSRGTYNEQFF

D: NA
J: TRBJ1-1
size: few
V: TRBV5-6
DNA: TGTGCCAGCAGCTTGGAAGGGACTGAAGCTTTCTTT
CDR3: CASSLEGTEAFF

D: NA
J: TRBJ1-1
size: NA
V: TRBV11-3
DNA: TGTGCCAGCAGCTCTACCGGGGGTTGGGTCACGAACACTGAAGCTTTCTTT
CDR3: CASSSTGGWVTNTEAFF

D: NA
J: TRBJ2-3
size: NA
V: TRBV7-2
DNA: TGTGCCAGCAGCTTAAGTAGGGGTAATGAAGCGCAGTATTTT
CDR3: CASSLSRGNEAQYF

D: TRBD2
J: TRBJ2-2
size: NA
V: TRBV19
DNA: TGTGCCAGTAGTATAGGACTAGCGGGCACCGGGGAGCTGTTTTTT
CDR3: CASSIGLAGTGELFF

D: NA
J: TRBJ2-3
size: NA
V: TRBV5-1
DNA: TGCGCCAGCAGCTTGGAACCCTCTATCGGGACGACAGGGAGGGATAGCACAGATACGCAGTATTTT
CDR3: CASSLEPSIGTTGRDSTDTQYF

D: NA
J: TRBJ1-1
size: NA
V: TRBV11-2
DNA: TGTGCCAGCAGCTCTCAGGGGAACACTGAAGCTTTCTTT
CDR3: CASSSQGNTEAFF

D: NA
J: TRBJ2-7
size: NA
V: TRBV27
DNA: TGTGCCAGCAGCCCAGGAGCGGGCAGGGAAGCCTACGAGCAGTACTTC
CDR3: CASSPGAGREAYEQYF

D: NA
J: TRBJ1-6
size: NA
V: TRBV27
DNA: TGTGCCAGCAGTTTATCGGACCAGGGCGATTCACCCCTCCACTTT
CDR3: CASSLSDQGDSPLHF

D: TRBD1
J: TRBJ1-1
size: NA
V: TRBV28
DNA: TGTGCCAGCAGTCCGCGACAGGGGCGGGGCACTGAAGCTTTCTTT
CDR3: CASSPRQGRGTEAFF

D: NA
J: TRBJ2-7
size: NA
V: TRBV2
DNA: TGTGCCAGCAGTCTAGGTAGAAGCGAGCAGTACTTC
CDR3: CASSLGRSEQYF

D: NA
J: TRBJ2-5
size: few
V: TRBV7-9
DNA: TGTGCCAGCAGCTGGAGTAGTAGGCCAGAGACCCAGTACTTC
CDR3: CASSWSSRPETQYF

D: NA
J: TRBJ1-1
size: NA
V: TRBV6-5
DNA: TGTGCCAGCAGGCTGTATCAGGGCTTAGGGACTGAAGCTTTCTTT
CDR3: CASRLYQGLGTEAFF

D: NA
J: TRBJ2-7
size: once
V: TRBV28
DNA: TGTGCCAGCATCGGGGGTGGGACAGTGGGGTCCTACGAGCAGTACTTC
CDR3: CASIGGGTVGSYEQYF

D: NA
J: TRBJ1-5
size: NA
V: TRBV30
DNA: TGTGCCTGGAGTCGACCCGGACCAACTAGCAATCAGCCCCAGCATTTT
CDR3: CAWSRPGPTSNQPQHF

D: NA
J: TRBJ1-4
size: NA
V: TRBV5-5
DNA: TGTGCCAGCAGCTTGGGCGACAGGATTAATGAAAAACTGTTTTTT
CDR3: CASSLGDRINEKLFF

D: TRBD1
J: TRBJ2-7
size: NA
V: TRBV11-1
DNA: TGTGCCAGCAGCTTCGGACAGGGTTCGGGCGAGCAGTACTTC
CDR3: CASSFGQGSGEQYF

D: NA
J: TRBJ1-1
size: NA
V: TRBV5-1
DNA: TGCGCCAGCAGCTTGGTTACGAGGAACACTGAAGCTTTCTTT
CDR3: CASSLVTRNTEAFF

D: NA
J: TRBJ1-1
size: NA
V: TRBV18
DNA: TGTGCGGGAGCGGCAGCTTCTATGAACACTGAAGCTTTCTTT
CDR3: CAGAAASMNTEAFF

D: NA
J: TRBJ1-1
size: NA
V: TRBV5-4
DNA: TGTGCCAGCAGCTTGAAGGGCGTTTTATCCACTGAAGCTTTCTTT
CDR3: CASSLKGVLSTEAFF

D: TRBD2
J: TRBJ2-3
size: once
V: TRBV2
DNA: TGTGCCAGCAGTGAAAGCGGGGCCACAGATACGCAGTATTTT
CDR3: CASSESGATDTQYF

D: NA
J: TRBJ2-7
size: few
V: TRBV6-5
DNA: TGTGCCAGCAGTTCGCCGCGCGTGTCCTACGAGCAGTACTTC
CDR3: CASSSPRVSYEQYF

D: TRBD1
J: TRBJ1-4
size: NA
V: TRBV7-9
DNA: TGTGCCAGCAGCTCTACAGGGGGTGCTGAAAAACTGTTTTTT
CDR3: CASSSTGGAEKLFF

D: NA
J: TRBJ1-6
size: NA
V: TRBV7-8
DNA: TGTGCCAGCAGCATAGAACCCGGGTATAATTCACCCCTCCACTTT
CDR3: CASSIEPGYNSPLHF